The present T cell receptor (beta chain) was sequenced within a study of blood T cells in healthy people across ages. Study outcomes and limitations: PBMCs left unsorted prevented a conclusive naive versus antigen-experienced comparison. Unknown donor CMV status possibly confounded expanded clonotype changes.

A second PCR of 7 to 11 cycles used a sample-barcoded 5' primer and a J-beta primer mix. Template switching added a 12-random-nucleotide identifier to every cDNA molecule. A single record per CDR3 protein comes from TCRdb applying MiXCR to the 5' RACE reads. This sample has some 640,000 distinct CDR3 sequences, with roughly 50% found just once. Every donor contributed ten milliliters of peripheral blood by blood draw. V lost 6 bases and J 0 bases, leaving 11 bases between the germline ends. The germline V gene encodes CDR1 SQVTM and CDR2 ANQGSEA. This CDR3 region has 13 residues. For this clonotype: What it binds is not known.

The chain combines TRBV29-1 with TRBJ1-2; tentatively, D is TRBD1 (6 bases). The specimen was blood. The receptor's source is a woman between 55 and 75 years old in good health. CDR3 nucleotide sequence: TGCAGCGTAGCCACAGGGACTAACTATGGCTACACCTTC. Translated: CSVATGTNYGYTF.